This T cell receptor beta chain appears in the sequencing data of a study of identical twins. TCRdb reanalysed the 5' RACE reads using MiXCR and keeps one entry per CDR3 protein. The sample carries more than 400,000 distinct CDR3 sequences, approximately 16% recorded once. Trimming shortened V by 7 bases and J by 6 bases, and 15 bases separated the two germline ends. The CDR3 runs 14 residues. The count of this clonotype is one. In addition, the sample was reused for a study of yellow fever vaccine responses in identical twins.

This TCR derives from a woman younger than 30 in good health. V usage is TRBV12-3 or TRBV12-4 and J usage is TRBJ1-4; D is perhaps TRBD1 (6 bases). Specimen: CD4+ T cells sorted from blood. The CDR3 DNA sequence: TGTGCCAGCACCTTAGGGGGGATCGATGAAAAACTGTTTTTT. It yields the protein CASTLGGIDEKLFF.